The source of this T cell receptor beta chain is a study of T cell responses to AZD1222 COVID-19 vaccine. Findings of the study overall: Donors skewed white British and female; clonal diversity was possibly underestimated.

There are 16 residues in the CDR3. Trimming at V came to 4 bases and at J to 5 bases, leaving 12 bases not matched to a gene. The germline gives CDR1 LGHDT, CDR2 YNNKEL (reference sequence). The method was immunoSEQ multiplex PCR; TCRdb's version includes in-frame clones alone and lacks a portion of them. Among more than 150,000 clones listed, about 90% were seen once. A note on this clone: Its specificity is not known.

The sample here was peripheral blood, taken 28 days after the second AZD1222 dose. The chain uses TRBV3-1 (or the pseudogene TRBV3-2) and TRBJ2-3; 7 bases map to TRBD1. This clonotype originated in an adult who received the AZD1222 COVID-19 vaccine. In DNA, the CDR3 is TGTGCCAGCAGCCCACCAACCGGGACAGACCAAGATACGCAGTATTTT. This codes for CASSPPTGTDQDTQYF.